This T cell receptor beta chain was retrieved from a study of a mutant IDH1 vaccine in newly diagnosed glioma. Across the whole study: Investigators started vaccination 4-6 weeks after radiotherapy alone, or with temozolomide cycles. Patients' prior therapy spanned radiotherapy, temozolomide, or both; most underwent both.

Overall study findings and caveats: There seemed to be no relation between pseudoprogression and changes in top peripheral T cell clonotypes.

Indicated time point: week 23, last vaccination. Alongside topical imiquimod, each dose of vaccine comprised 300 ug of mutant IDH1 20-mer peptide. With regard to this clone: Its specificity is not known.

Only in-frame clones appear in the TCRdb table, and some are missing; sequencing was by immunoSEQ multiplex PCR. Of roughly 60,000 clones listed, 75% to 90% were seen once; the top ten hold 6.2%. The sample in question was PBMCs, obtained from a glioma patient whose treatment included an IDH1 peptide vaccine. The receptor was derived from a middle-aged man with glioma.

CDR3 region: CASSLVLAGGLNIQYF. CDR3 sequence (DNA): TGTGCCAGCAGCTTGGTACTTGCGGGGGGGCTAAACATTCAGTACTTC. The chain links TRBV5-6 to TRBJ2-4; TRBD2 matches 9 bases. This CDR3 comprises 16 residues. The V gene end was trimmed by 0 bases and the J gene end by 6 bases; junction bases not matched to a gene: 7. CDR1 and CDR2 from the germline V gene are SGHDT and YYEEEE.